What follows are 14 T cell receptor beta chains derived from one specimen sequenced in a study of control samples from healthy donors and cancer patients. TCRdb keeps only in-frame clones here, not all; method: immunoSEQ multiplex PCR. This table has around 120,000 clones, roughly nine tenths appearing once. The source material was blood. The receptors shown here come from a woman under 30 in good health.

V and J are TRBV28 and TRBJ2-7; D call uncertain. The CDR3 totals 14 residues. CDR1 MDHEN and CDR2 SYDVKM come from the germline V gene. Trimming stripped 7 bases from V and 1 base from J, with 14 bases between. This chain's CDR3 is CASNPPVTSYEQYF. The DNA for the CDR3 is TGTGCCAGCAACCCACCAGTGACATCCTACGAGCAGTACTTC.

The chain is built from TRBV9 and TRBJ2-2; 10 bases line up with TRBD2. Germline CDR1 and CDR2: SGDLS and YYNGEE. Trimming removed 4 bases from V and 4 bases from J; junction bases left unmatched: 10. The CDR3 contains 17 residues. The CDR3 loop reads CASSRSLAGEPTGELFF. The CDR3 DNA follows: TGTGCCAGCAGCCGATCTCTAGCGGGGGAACCCACCGGGGAGCTGTTTTTT.

The CDR3 region has the DNA TGTGCCAGCAGCCACCCCTTTGGGTACCAGGGCGGCGGGGAGACCCAGTACTTC. Translated, it gives CASSHPFGYQGGGETQYF. J is TRBJ2-5 and V is TRBV3-1 (or the pseudogene TRBV3-2); D may correspond to TRBD1 or TRBD2 (5 bases each). V was trimmed by 3 bases and J by 5 bases, leaving 25 bases between them. There are 18 residues in the CDR3. Germline CDR1 and CDR2: LGHDT and YNNKEL (reference sequence).

V gene TRBV5-5 combines with J gene TRBJ2-5, with a weak D call TRBD1 (6 bases). V lost 1 base and J lost 2, with 12 bases in between. CDR1 and CDR2 (germline): SGHKS, YYEKEE (reference sequence). The CDR3 has 15 residues. The CDR3 sequence is CASSLTGQPQETQYF. The CDR3 nucleotides read TGTGCCAGCAGCTTGACAGGACAGCCACAAGAGACCCAGTACTTC. Filled out from reference TRBV5-5 and TRBJ2-5, the complete variable domain reads DAGVTQSPTHLIKTRGQQVTLRCSPISGHKSVSWYQQVLGQGPQFIFQYYEKEERGRGNFPDRFSARQFPNYSSELNVNALLLGDSALYLCASSLTGQPQETQYFGPGTRLLVL.

The gene calls are TRBV4-2 and TRBJ1-2; D call uncertain. The V gene lost 0 bases and the J gene lost 7 bases, with 15 bases spanning the gap. The CDR3 sequence is 15 residues long. CDR1 and CDR2 (germline): LGHNA, YNFKEQ. CDR3 sequence reads: CASSQDRQTGTGYTF. The CDR3 nucleotides read TGTGCCAGCAGCCAAGACCGGCAAACTGGCACTGGCTACACCTTC.

The gene calls are TRBV28 and TRBJ1-4; possible D gene TRBD1, 5 bases. Germline V gene lookup returns CDR1 MDHEN and CDR2 SYDVKM. CDR3 length: 11 amino acids. Trimming shortened V by 6 bases and J by 7 bases, and 6 bases separated the two germline ends. In DNA, the CDR3 is TGTGCCAGCAGGGGGGTTGAAAAACTGTTTTTT. Protein sequence: CASRGVEKLFF.

The chain's CDR3 is CASSKDRGYGYTF. CDR3 DNA sequence: TGTGCCAGCAGCAAGGACAGGGGATATGGCTACACCTTC. The rearrangement uses TRBV5-6 and TRBJ1-2, with 9 bases fitting TRBD1. V lost 4 bases and J lost 5; bases outside the gene matches: 3. Germline V gene data show CDR1 as SGHDT and CDR2 as YYEEEE. The CDR3 sequence is 13 residues long.

The J gene is TRBJ1-5, the V gene TRBV28; TRBD1 might be the D (5 bases). Germline-derived CDR1 and CDR2 are MDHEN and SYDVKM. Trimming removed 7 bases at V and 6 bases at J, with 19 bases between. The CDR3 is 15 residues long. CDR3 sequence (DNA): TGTGCCAGCAACCGACCGGCGGGGGGGGTTCAGCCCCAGCATTTT. Translation: CASNRPAGGVQPQHF.

This clone was detected a few times. V usage is TRBV7-9 and J usage is TRBJ1-1, with D hard to call. V was pared by 1 base and J by 1 base, with 4 bases between. This CDR3 has 13 residues. CDR1 is SEHNR and CDR2 is FQNEAQ in the germline V gene (reference sequence). This CDR3 is CASSLEANTEAFF. DNA of the CDR3: TGTGCCAGCAGCTTAGAAGCGAACACTGAAGCTTTCTTT.

This chain joins TRBV20-1 and TRBJ2-7; a weak D match, TRBD1 (5 bases). Trimming shortened V by 3 bases and J by 2 bases, and 14 bases separated the two germline ends. The CDR3 loop spans 14 amino acids. Looked up from germline, CDR1 is DFQATT and CDR2 is SNEGSKA (reference sequence). CDR3 DNA: TGCAGTGCTAGTTCGACAGTACTTACCTACGAGCAGTACTTC. This translates into CSASSTVLTYEQYF.

The V gene is TRBV12-3 or TRBV12-4, the J gene TRBJ1-2, with a tentative D call TRBD1 (6 bases). The CDR3 runs to 13 residues. Trimming shortened V by 5 bases and J by 1 base, and 8 bases separated the two germline ends. DNA for the CDR3: TGTGCCAGCAGTCTGGACAGTAACTATGGCTACACCTTC. This gives the protein CASSLDSNYGYTF.

V and J are TRBV9 and TRBJ2-2, with 10 bases matching TRBD2. Germline values: CDR1 SGDLS, CDR2 YYNGEE. Trimming removed 0 bases from V and 2 bases from J; junction bases left unmatched: 4. The CDR3 runs 17 residues. This chain's CDR3 is CASSVVAGGTNTGELFF. CDR3 nucleotides: TGTGCCAGCAGCGTAGTAGCGGGGGGTACCAACACCGGGGAGCTGTTTTTT.

This clone was seen only a few times. This chain connects TRBV30 to TRBJ1-4; D call uncertain. CDR1 is GTSNPN, CDR2 SVGIG, per germline (reference sequence). There are 15 residues in the CDR3. The V end was cut by 1 base, the J end by 3 bases, with 12 bases between. CDR3 loop: CAWSAMDGANEKLFF. CDR3 nucleotide sequence: TGTGCCTGGAGTGCGATGGACGGAGCTAATGAAAAACTGTTTTTT.

This chain joins TRBV10-3 and TRBJ2-1, with TRBD2 matching 14 bases. Trimming took 2 bases from V and 7 from J; bases not matched to a gene: 4. Per germline, CDR1 ENHRY and CDR2 SYGVKD. The CDR3 is made up of 16 amino acids. CDR3 protein: CAISERLAGGPNEQFF. The CDR3 region has the DNA TGTGCCATCAGTGAGAGACTAGCGGGAGGGCCGAATGAGCAGTTCTTC.